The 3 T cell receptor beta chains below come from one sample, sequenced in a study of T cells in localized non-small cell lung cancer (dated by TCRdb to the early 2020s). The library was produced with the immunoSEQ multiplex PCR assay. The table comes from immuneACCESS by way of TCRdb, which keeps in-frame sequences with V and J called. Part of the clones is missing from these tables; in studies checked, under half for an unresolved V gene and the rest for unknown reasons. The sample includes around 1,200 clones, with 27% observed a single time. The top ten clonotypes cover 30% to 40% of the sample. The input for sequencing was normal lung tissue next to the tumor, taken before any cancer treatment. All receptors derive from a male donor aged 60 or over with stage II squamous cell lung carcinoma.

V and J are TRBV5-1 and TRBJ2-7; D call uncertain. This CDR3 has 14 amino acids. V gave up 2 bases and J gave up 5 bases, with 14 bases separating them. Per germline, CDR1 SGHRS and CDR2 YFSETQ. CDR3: CASSFGEGVHEQYF. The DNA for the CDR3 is TGCGCCAGCAGCTTTGGGGAAGGCGTCCACGAGCAGTACTTC. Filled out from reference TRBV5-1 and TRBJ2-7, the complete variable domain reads KAGVTQTPRYLIKTRGQQVTLSCSPISGHRSVSWYQQTPGQGLQFLFEYFSETQRNKGNFPGRFSGRQFSNSRSEMNVSTLELGDSALYLCASSFGEGVHEQYFGPGTRLTVT.

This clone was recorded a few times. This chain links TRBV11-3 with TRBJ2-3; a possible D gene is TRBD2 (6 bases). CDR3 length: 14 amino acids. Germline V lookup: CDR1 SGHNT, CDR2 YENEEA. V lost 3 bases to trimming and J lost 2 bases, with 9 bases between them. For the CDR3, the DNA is TGTGCCAGCAGCTTGGGCGGGACCACAGATACGCAGTATTTT. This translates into CASSLGGTTDTQYF.

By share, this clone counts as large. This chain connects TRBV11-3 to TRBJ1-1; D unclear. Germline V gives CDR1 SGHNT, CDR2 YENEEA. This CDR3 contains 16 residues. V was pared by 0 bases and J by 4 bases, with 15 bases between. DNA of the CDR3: TGTGCCAGCAGCTTAGAGCCCTTGGGGTTTAGCACTGAAGCTTTCTTT. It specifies CASSLEPLGFSTEAFF. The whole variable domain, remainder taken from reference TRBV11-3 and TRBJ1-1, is EAGVVQSPRYKIIEKKQPVAFWCNPISGHNTLYWYLQNLGQGPELLIRYENEEAVDDSQLPKDRFSAERLKGVDSTLKIQPAELGDSAVYLCASSLEPLGFSTEAFFGQGTRLTVV.